Below are 4 T cell receptor beta chains sequenced from a single sample in a study of cytomegalovirus exposure and HLA in healthy donors. PCR was performed using 60 Vbeta and 13 Jbeta primers. Clones were sequenced by immunoSEQ multiplex PCR, and TCRdb holds only the in-frame ones, with some missing. The sample shows 100,000 or so clones, approximately 70% of them seen only once. The sample was PBMCs. The receptors shown here come from a man aged 30 to 45 in good health and CMV-seronegative.

This chain uses TRBV7-3 with TRBJ1-5; D remains unclear. The CDR3 runs to 13 residues. Germline CDR1 SGHTA, CDR2 FQGTGA. V dropped 2 bases and J dropped 9 bases, with 11 bases sitting between them. CDR3 bases: TGTGCCAGCAGCTTAGGGCCCCTTGGGCCCCAGCATTTT. This encodes CASSLGPLGPQHF.

J is TRBJ1-2 and V is TRBV10-2, with 8 nucleotides matching TRBD1. The CDR3 is 15 residues long. The V gene end was trimmed by 5 bases and the J gene end by 6 bases; junction bases not matched to a gene: 11. Germline-derived CDR1 and CDR2 are WSHSY and SAAADI. The CDR3 region has the DNA TGCGCCAGCAGTCCCCCAGGGGGCGCCCGGGATGGCTACACCTTC. Protein product: CASSPPGGARDGYTF.

This clone has only a few counts. This chain uses TRBV10-1 with TRBJ2-1; 7 nucleotides match TRBD2. V was clipped by 3 bases and J by 6 bases; unmatched bases: 11. The CDR3 extends over 16 amino acids. From germline, CDR1 is WNHNN and CDR2 SYGVQD (reference sequence). DNA of the CDR3: TGCGCCAGCAGTGATTCGCGGCTAGCGGCGGTCAATGAGCAGTTCTTC. It yields the protein CASSDSRLAAVNEQFF.

The V gene is TRBV28, the J gene TRBJ1-3, with D unresolved. The CDR3 covers 12 residues. Trimming shortened V by 5 bases and J by 8 bases, and 10 bases separated the two germline ends. Per germline, CDR1 MDHEN and CDR2 SYDVKM. CDR3 nucleotide sequence: TGTGCCAGCAGTCTTACAGTGGACACCATATATTTT. It translates to CASSLTVDTIYF. The full variable domain, completed using reference TRBV28 and TRBJ1-3, is DVKVTQSSRYLVKRTGEKVFLECVQDMDHENMFWYRQDPGLGLRLIYFSYDVKMKEKGDIPEGYSVSREKKERFSLILESASTNQTSMYLCASSLTVDTIYFGEGSWLTVV.